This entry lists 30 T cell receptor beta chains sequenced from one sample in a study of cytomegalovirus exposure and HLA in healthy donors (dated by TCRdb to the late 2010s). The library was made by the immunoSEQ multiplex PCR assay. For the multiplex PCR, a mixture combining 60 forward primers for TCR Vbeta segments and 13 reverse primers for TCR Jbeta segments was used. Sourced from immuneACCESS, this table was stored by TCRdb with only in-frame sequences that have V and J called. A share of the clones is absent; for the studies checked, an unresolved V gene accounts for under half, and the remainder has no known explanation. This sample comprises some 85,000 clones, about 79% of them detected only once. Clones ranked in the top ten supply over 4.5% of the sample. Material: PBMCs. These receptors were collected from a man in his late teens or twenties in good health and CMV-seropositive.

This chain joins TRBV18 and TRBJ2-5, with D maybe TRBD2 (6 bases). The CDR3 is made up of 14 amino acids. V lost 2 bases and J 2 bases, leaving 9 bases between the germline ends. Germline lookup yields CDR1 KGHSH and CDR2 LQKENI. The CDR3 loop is CASSPGGRQETQYF. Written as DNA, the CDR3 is TGTGCCAGCTCACCAGGAGGGCGGCAAGAGACCCAGTACTTC.

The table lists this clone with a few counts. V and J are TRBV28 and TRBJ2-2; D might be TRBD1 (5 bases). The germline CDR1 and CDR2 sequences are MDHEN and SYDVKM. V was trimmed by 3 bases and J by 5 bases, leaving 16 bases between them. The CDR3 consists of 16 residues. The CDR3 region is CASSFPQGSVTGELFF. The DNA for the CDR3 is TGTGCCAGCAGTTTTCCCCAGGGTTCCGTTACCGGGGAGCTGTTTTTT.

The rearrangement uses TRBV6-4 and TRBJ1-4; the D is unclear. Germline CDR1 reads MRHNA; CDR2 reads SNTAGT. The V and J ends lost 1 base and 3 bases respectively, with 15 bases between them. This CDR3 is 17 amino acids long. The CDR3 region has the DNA TGTGCCAGCAGTGACTTTGAATATCGTCGAGCTAATGAAAAACTGTTTTTT. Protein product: CASSDFEYRRANEKLFF.

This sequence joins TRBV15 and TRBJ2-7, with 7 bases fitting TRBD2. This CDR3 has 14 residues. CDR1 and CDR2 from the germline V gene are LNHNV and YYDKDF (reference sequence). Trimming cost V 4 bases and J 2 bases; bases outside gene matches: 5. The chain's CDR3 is CATSITSATYEQYF. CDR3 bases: TGTGCCACCAGCATAACTAGCGCAACCTACGAGCAGTACTTC.

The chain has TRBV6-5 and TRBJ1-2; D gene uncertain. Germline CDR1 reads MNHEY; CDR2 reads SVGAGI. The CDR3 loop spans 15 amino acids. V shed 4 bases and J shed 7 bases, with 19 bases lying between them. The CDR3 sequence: CASSSGSPRPGGYTF. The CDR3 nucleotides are TGTGCCAGCAGTTCTGGGTCTCCCCGTCCGGGTGGCTACACCTTC.

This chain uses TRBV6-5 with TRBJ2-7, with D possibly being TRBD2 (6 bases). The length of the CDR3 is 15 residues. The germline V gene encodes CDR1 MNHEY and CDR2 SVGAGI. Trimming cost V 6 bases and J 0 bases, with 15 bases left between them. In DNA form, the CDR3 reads TGTGCCAGCAGGCCGCTGGGGGGATTCTCCTACGAGCAGTACTTC. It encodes CASRPLGGFSYEQYF.

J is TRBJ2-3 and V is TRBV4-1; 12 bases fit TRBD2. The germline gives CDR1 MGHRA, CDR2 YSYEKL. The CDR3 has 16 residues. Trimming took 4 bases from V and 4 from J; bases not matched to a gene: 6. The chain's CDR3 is CASSPRLAGVADTQYF. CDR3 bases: TGCGCCAGCAGCCCCAGACTAGCGGGAGTTGCAGATACGCAGTATTTT.

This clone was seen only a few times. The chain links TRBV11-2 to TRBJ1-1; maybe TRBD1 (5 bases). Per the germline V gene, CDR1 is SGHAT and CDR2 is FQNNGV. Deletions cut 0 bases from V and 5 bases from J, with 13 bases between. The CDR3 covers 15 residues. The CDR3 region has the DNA TGTGCCAGCAGCTTAGATCTGGCAGGGCTTACTGAAGCTTTCTTT. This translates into CASSLDLAGLTEAFF.

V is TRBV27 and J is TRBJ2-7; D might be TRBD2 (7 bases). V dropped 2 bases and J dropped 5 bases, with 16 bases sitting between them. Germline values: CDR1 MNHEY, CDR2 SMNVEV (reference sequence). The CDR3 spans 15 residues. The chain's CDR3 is CASSLNSRGADEQYF. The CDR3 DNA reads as TGTGCCAGCAGTTTAAATTCTCGGGGGGCGGACGAGCAGTACTTC.

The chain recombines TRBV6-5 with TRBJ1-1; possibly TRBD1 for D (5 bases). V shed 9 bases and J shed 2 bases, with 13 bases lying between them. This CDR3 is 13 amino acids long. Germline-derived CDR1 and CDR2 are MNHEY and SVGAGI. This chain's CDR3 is CASAYRGNTEAFF. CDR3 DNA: TGTGCCAGTGCCTATAGGGGAAACACTGAAGCTTTCTTT.

CDR3: CASSLRQGQPQHF. The CDR3 DNA is TGCGCCAGCAGCTTAAGACAGGGTCAGCCCCAGCATTTT. J is TRBJ1-5 and V is TRBV5-1; 7 positions match TRBD1. The germline V gene has CDR1 SGHRS and CDR2 YFSETQ. CDR3 length: 13 amino acids. The junction had 2 bases not matched to a gene; V was cut back by 2 bases and J by 6 bases.

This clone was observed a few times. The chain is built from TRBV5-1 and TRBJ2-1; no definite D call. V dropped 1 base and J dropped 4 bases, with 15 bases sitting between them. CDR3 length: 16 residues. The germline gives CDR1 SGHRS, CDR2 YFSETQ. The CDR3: CASSLSTGYPYNEQFF. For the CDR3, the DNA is TGCGCCAGCAGCTTGTCGACGGGTTACCCTTACAATGAGCAGTTCTTC.

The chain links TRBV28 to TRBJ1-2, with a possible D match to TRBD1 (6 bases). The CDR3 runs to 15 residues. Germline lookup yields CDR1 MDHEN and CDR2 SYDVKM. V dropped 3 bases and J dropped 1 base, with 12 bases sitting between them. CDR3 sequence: CASSFLQGINYGYTF. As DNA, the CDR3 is TGTGCCAGCAGTTTCTTGCAGGGGATTAACTATGGCTACACCTTC.

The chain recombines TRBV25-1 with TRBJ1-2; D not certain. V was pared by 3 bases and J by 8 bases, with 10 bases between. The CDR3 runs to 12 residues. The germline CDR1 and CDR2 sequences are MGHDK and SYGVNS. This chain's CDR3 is CASSDGGFGYTF. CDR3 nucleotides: TGTGCCAGCAGTGACGGAGGGTTCGGCTACACCTTC.

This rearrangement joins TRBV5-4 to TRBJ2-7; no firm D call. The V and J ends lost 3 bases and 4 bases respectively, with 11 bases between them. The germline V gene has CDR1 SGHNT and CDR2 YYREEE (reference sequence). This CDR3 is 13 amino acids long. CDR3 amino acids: CASSSSTRYEQYF. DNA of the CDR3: TGTGCCAGCAGCTCTTCCACTCGGTACGAGCAGTACTTC.

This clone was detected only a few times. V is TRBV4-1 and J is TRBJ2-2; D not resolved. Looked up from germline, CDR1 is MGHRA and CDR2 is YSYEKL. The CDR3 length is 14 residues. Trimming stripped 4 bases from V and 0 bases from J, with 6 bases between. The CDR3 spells CASSLHTNTGELFF. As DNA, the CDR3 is TGCGCCAGCAGCCTCCACACGAACACCGGGGAGCTGTTTTTT.

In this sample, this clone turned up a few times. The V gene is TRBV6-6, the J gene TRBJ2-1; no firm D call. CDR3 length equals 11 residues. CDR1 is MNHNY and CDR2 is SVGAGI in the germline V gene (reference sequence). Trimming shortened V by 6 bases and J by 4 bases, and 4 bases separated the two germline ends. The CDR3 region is CASSPYNEQFF. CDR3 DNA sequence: TGTGCCAGCAGCCCTTACAATGAGCAGTTCTTC.

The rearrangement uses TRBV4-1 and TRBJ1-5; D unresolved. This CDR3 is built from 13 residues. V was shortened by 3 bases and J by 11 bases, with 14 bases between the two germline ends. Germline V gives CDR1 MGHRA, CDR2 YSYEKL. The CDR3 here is CASSHGSQGTQHF. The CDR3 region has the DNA TGCGCCAGCAGCCACGGGTCCCAAGGTACCCAGCATTTT.

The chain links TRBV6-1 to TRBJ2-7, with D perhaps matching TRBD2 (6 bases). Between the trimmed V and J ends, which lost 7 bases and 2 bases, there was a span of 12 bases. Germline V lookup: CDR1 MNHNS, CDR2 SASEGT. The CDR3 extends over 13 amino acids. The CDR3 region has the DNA TGTGCCAGCAACCTCGGGGGACCCTACGAGCAGTACTTC. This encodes CASNLGGPYEQYF.

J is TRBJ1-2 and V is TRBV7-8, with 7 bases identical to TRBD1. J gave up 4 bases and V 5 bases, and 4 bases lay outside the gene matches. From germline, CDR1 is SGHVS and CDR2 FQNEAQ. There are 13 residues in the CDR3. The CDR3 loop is CASSPDRSYGYTF. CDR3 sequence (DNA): TGTGCCAGCAGCCCGGACAGGTCCTATGGCTACACCTTC. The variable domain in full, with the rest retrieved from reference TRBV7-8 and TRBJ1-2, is GAGVSQSPRYKVAKRGQDVALRCDPISGHVSLFWYQQALGQGPEFLTYFQNEAQLDKSGLPSDRFFAERPEGSVSTLKIQRTQQEDSAVYLCASSPDRSYGYTFGSGTRLTVV.

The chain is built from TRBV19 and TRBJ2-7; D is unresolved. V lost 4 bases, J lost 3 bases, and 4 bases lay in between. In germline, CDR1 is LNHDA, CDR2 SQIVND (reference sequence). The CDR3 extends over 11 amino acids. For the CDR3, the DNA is TGTGCCAGTAGTACGGGCTACGAGCAGTACTTC. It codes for CASSTGYEQYF.

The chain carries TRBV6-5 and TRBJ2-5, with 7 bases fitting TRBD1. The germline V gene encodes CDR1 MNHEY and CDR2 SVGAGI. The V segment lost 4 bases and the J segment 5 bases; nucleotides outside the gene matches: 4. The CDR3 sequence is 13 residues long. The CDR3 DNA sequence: TGTGCCAGCAGTTTTAGGGGGCTGGAGACCCAGTACTTC. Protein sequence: CASSFRGLETQYF.

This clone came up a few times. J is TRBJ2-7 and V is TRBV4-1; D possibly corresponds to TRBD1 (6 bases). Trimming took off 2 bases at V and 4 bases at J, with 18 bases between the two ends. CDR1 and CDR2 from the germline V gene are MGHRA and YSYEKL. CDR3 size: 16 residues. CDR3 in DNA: TGCGCCAGCAGCCAAACGATCGTCAGGGGAGTTTACGAGCAGTACTTC. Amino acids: CASSQTIVRGVYEQYF.

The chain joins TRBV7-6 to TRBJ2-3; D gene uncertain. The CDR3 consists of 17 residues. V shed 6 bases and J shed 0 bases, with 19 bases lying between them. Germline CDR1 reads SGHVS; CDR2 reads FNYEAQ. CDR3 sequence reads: CASRAHETGWSTDTQYF. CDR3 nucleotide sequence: TGTGCCAGCAGGGCCCACGAGACTGGGTGGAGCACAGATACGCAGTATTTT.

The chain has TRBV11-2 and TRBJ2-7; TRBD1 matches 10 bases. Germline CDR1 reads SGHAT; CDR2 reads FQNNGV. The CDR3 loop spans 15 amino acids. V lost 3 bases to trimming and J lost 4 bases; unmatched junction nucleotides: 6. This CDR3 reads CASSFQTGGLYEQYF. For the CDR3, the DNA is TGTGCCAGCAGCTTCCAGACAGGGGGCCTTTACGAGCAGTACTTC.

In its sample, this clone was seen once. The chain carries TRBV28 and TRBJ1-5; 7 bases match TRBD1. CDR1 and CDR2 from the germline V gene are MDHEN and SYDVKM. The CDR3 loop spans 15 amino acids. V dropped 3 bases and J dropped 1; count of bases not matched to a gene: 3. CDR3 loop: CASSLQGVSNQPQHF. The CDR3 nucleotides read TGTGCCAGCAGTTTGCAGGGGGTGAGCAATCAGCCCCAGCATTTT.

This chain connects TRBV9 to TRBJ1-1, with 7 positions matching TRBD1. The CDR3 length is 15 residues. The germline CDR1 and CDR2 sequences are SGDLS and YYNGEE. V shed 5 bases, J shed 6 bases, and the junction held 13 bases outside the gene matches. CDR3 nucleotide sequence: TGTGCCAGCAGTGTTCACCGGGACAGTCATCCTGAAGCTTTCTTT. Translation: CASSVHRDSHPEAFF. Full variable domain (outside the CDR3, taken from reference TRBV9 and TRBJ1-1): DSGVTQTPKHLITATGQRVTLRCSPRSGDLSVYWYQQSLDQGLQFLIQYYNGEERAKGNILERFSAQQFPDLHSELNLSSLELGDSALYFCASSVHRDSHPEAFFGQGTRLTVV.

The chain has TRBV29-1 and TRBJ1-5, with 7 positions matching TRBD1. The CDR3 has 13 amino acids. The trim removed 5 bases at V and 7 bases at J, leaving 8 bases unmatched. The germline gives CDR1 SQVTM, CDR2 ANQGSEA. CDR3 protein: CSVSEGAKQPQHF. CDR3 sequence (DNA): TGCAGCGTTTCGGAGGGGGCAAAGCAGCCCCAGCATTTT.

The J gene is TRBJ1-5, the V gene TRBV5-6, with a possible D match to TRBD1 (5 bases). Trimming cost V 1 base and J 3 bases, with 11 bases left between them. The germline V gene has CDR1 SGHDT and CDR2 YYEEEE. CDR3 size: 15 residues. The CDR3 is CASSLFGGYNQPQHF. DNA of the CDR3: TGTGCCAGCAGCTTGTTCGGGGGTTACAATCAGCCCCAGCATTTT.

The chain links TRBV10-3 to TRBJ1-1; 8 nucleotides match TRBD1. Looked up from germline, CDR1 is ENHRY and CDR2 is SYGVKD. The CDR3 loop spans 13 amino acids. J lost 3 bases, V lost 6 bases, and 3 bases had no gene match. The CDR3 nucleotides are TGTGCCATCAGGACACAGGGGGACACTGAAGCTTTCTTT. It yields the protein CAIRTQGDTEAFF.